These 14 T cell receptor beta chains came from one sample sequenced in a study of regulatory T cells in long-lasting Graves disease. Building of the TCR beta libraries involved iRepertoire HTBI primers and Arm-PCR of CDR3 regions. Using its own MiXCR run on the multiplex PCR reads, TCRdb lists one record per CDR3 protein. This sample carries around 420,000 distinct CDR3 sequences, roughly 15% of them seen once, and the ten largest clones take 20% to 25%. Time point in this sample: newly diagnosed GD, antithyroid drugs for less than 3 months. From PBMCs, RNA was extracted and then used to make the TCR library. The sample here was peripheral blood mononuclear cells (PBMCs), taken at new diagnosis, from a patient treated with antithyroid drugs. These receptors came from a female donor with Graves disease.

This clonotype was picked up many times. V is TRBV20-1 and J is TRBJ1-1, with D perhaps TRBD1 (5 bases). From germline, CDR1 is DFQATT and CDR2 SNEGSKA (reference sequence). This CDR3 comprises 13 residues. The CDR3 region is CRALRGVDTEAFF. The CDR3 coding sequence is TGCAGGGCACTCCGGGGGGTGGACACTGAAGCTTTCTTT.

The table lists this clonotype with many counts. V usage is TRBV20-1 and J usage is TRBJ1-2; tentative D call: TRBD1 (6 bases). The CDR3 is 12 residues long. Between the trimmed V and J ends, which lost 0 bases and 7 bases, there was a span of 9 bases. CDR1 is DFQATT and CDR2 is SNEGSKA in the germline V gene (reference sequence). The CDR3 coding sequence is TGCAGTGCTAGAGACCGGGGGGCTGGCTACACCTTC. Translated, it gives CSARDRGAGYTF.

Many counts were recorded for this clonotype. The CDR3 sequence is CASSERGTSGGVSQETQYF. The CDR3 DNA reads TGTGCCAGCAGTGAACGCGGGACTAGCGGGGGGGTTTCTCAAGAGACCCAGTACTTC. The rearrangement links TRBV6-1 to TRBJ2-5; 16 bases are a match to TRBD2. The CDR3 has 19 amino acids. Germline V lookup: CDR1 MNHNS, CDR2 SASEGT. J lost 2 bases, V lost 2 bases, and 8 bases had no gene match.

The table lists this clonotype with many counts. The gene calls are TRBV7-2 and TRBJ1-5; TRBD1 is a possible D gene (5 bases). Trimming stripped 5 bases from V and 3 bases from J, with 17 bases between. CDR1 and CDR2 from the germline V gene are SGHTA and FQGNSA. This CDR3 has 16 residues. CDR3 nucleotides: TGTGCCAGCAGCGGGACCCGCGACAGATACAATCAGCCCCAGCATTTT. It codes for CASSGTRDRYNQPQHF. Full variable domain (missing parts from reference TRBV7-2 and TRBJ1-5): GAGVSQSPSNKVTEKGKDVELRCDPISGHTALYWYRQSLGQGLEFLIYFQGNSAPDKSGLPSDRFSAERTGGSVSTLTIQRTQQEDSAVYLCASSGTRDRYNQPQHFGDGTRLSIL.

This clonotype has only a few counts. J is TRBJ2-1 and V is TRBV18; unclear D gene. The germline CDR1 and CDR2 sequences are KGHSH and LQKENI. The CDR3 spans 17 residues. The V gene lost 0 bases and the J gene lost 0 bases, with 12 bases spanning the gap. The DNA of the CDR3 is TGTGCCAGCTCACCACCGGGCTTTACAAGCTCCTACAATGAGCAGTTCTTC. This translates into CASSPPGFTSSYNEQFF.

This clonotype came up many times. This chain connects TRBV28 to TRBJ2-7; 7 bases map to TRBD1. Trimming removed 6 bases from V and 4 bases from J; junction bases left unmatched: 3. The CDR3 consists of 12 residues. The germline V gene encodes CDR1 MDHEN and CDR2 SYDVKM. The CDR3 bases are TGTGCCAGCAGCGAGACAGGGTACGAGCAGTACTTC. Translating it yields CASSETGYEQYF.

At least ten counts were recorded for this clonotype. This chain connects TRBV7-6 to TRBJ2-1; no clear D gene. CDR3 size: 15 residues. Between the trimmed V and J ends, which lost 1 base and 1 base, there was a span of 8 bases. The germline V gene encodes CDR1 SGHVS and CDR2 FNYEAQ. The DNA of the CDR3 is TGTGCCAGCAGCTTAGGGACCGGGTCCTACAATGAGCAGTTCTTC. It codes for CASSLGTGSYNEQFF.

This clonotype has a count of ten or more. J is TRBJ1-5 and V is TRBV5-6; D not certain. The CDR3 extends over 14 amino acids. V gave up 5 bases and J gave up 3 bases, with 12 bases separating them. Germline loops: CDR1 SGHDT, CDR2 YYEEEE. This CDR3 reads CASRRGGNNQPQHF. CDR3 in DNA: TGTGCCAGCAGGCGTGGTGGGAACAATCAGCCCCAGCATTTT.

Many counts were recorded for this clonotype. The chain combines TRBV19 with TRBJ1-1; 8 nucleotides line up with TRBD1. This CDR3 contains 16 residues. V shed 7 bases, J shed 0 bases, and the junction held 10 bases outside the gene matches. Germline assignment: CDR1 LNHDA and CDR2 SQIVND (reference sequence). CDR3 region: CASIIRGPSVNTEAFF. The CDR3, as DNA: TGTGCCAGTATCATCAGGGGGCCCAGCGTGAACACTGAAGCTTTCTTT.

In its sample, this clonotype was seen many times. V is TRBV6-1 and J is TRBJ2-7; TRBD1 is a possible D gene (6 bases). Trimming shortened V by 6 bases and J by 6 bases, and 21 bases separated the two germline ends. Germline CDR1 is MNHNS and CDR2 is SASEGT. The CDR3 runs to 15 residues. CDR3 DNA sequence: TGTGCCAGCAGCTCACCCAGAGACAGGCGTGGCGAGCAGTACTTC. Translation: CASSSPRDRRGEQYF.

This clonotype was counted a few times. Possible read error: a much larger clone is one base away. The gene calls are TRBV3-1 and TRBJ1-1; no reliable D call. Germline-derived CDR1 and CDR2 are LGHDT and YNNKEL (reference sequence). Trimming stripped 4 bases from V and 2 bases from J, with 11 bases between. The CDR3 contains 14 residues. CDR3 sequence (DNA): TGTGCCAGCAGCCTGCTTATGGGAAACACTGAAGCTTTCTTT. Translating it yields CASSLLMGNTEAFF.

As concerns this clonotype: Here the CDR3 omits its conserved ending phenylalanine or tryptophan, so a read error is the likely source. The chain uses TRBV13 and TRBJ1-1, with a tentative D call TRBD1 (5 bases). Trimming stripped 0 bases from V and 0 bases from J, with 14 bases between. The CDR3 is 17 amino acids. Germline CDR1 PRHDT, CDR2 FYEKMQ (reference sequence). In nucleotides, the CDR3 is TGTGCCAGCAGCTTAGGCGGGGTCGGGGCCTTGAACACTGAAGCTTTCCTT. This codes for CASSLGGVGALNTEAFL.

In its sample, this clonotype was seen many times. The chain links TRBV7-2 to TRBJ2-7; 14 positions agree with TRBD2. Looked up from germline, CDR1 is SGHTA and CDR2 is FQGNSA. The CDR3 totals 16 residues. V lost 5 bases, J lost 4 bases, and 7 bases stayed unmatched. The CDR3 loop reads CASSLTSGRAGYEQYF. CDR3 nucleotide sequence: TGTGCCAGCAGCCTGACTAGCGGGAGGGCCGGTTACGAGCAGTACTTC.

The chain is built from TRBV28 and TRBJ2-1, with 9 positions matching TRBD2. The CDR3 totals 16 residues. Unmatched junction bases numbered 17, after V lost 5 bases and J lost 12 bases. In germline, CDR1 is MDHEN, CDR2 SYDVKM. For the CDR3, the DNA is TGTGCCAGCAGTCAAACCCTAGCGGGGCTGGGGGGGGGGCAGTTCTTC. Translation: CASSQTLAGLGGGQFF. Based on the CDR3 plus reference TRBV28 and TRBJ2-1, the full variable domain is DVKVTQSSRYLVKRTGEKVFLECVQDMDHENMFWYRQDPGLGLRLIYFSYDVKMKEKGDIPEGYSVSREKKERFSLILESASTNQTSMYLCASSQTLAGLGGGQFFGPGTRLTVL.